The 24 T cell receptor beta chains reported below all come from one sample, sequenced in a study of chronic HIV infection and antiretroviral therapy. TCRdb ran MiXCR on the 5' RACE reads and lists one entry per CDR3 protein. The table has roughly 50,000 distinct CDR3 sequences, about 18% seen once. The sequenced sample consisted of peripheral blood. The receptors were gathered from an adult who had HIV and had not received antiretroviral therapy, or was an uninfected healthy control (not recorded which).

This clonotype was detected only a few times. V is TRBV20-1 and J is TRBJ2-1, with D perhaps being TRBD1 or TRBD2 (6 bases each). From germline, CDR1 is DFQATT and CDR2 SNEGSKA (reference sequence). This CDR3 has 14 amino acids. The CDR3 sequence: CGPEGGGKINEQFF. In DNA form, the CDR3 reads TGCGGCCCCGAGGGGGGCGGGAAAATCAATGAGCAGTTCTTC.

This clonotype was seen repeatedly, ten times or more. In DNA form, the CDR3 reads TGTGCCAGCAGCTTGGAGGGTCAGCCCCAGCATTTT. This translates into CASSLEGQPQHF. This chain uses TRBV5-6 with TRBJ1-5, with no clear D. Germline V gene sequence: CDR1 SGHDT, CDR2 YYEEEE. The CDR3 loop spans 12 amino acids. V lost 0 bases to trimming and J lost 6 bases, with 4 bases between them. The whole variable domain, remainder taken from reference TRBV5-6 and TRBJ1-5, is DAGVTQSPTHLIKTRGQQVTLRCSPKSGHDTVSWYQQALGQGPQFIFQYYEEEERQRGNFPDRFSGHQFPNYSSELNVNALLLGDSALYLCASSLEGQPQHFGDGTRLSIL.

Only a few counts were recorded for this clonotype. The chain has TRBV3-1 and TRBJ2-1; 12 bases fit TRBD2. The J segment lost 8 bases and the V segment lost 1 base, leaving 12 bases of the junction unmatched. CDR3 length equals 18 residues. The germline CDR1 and CDR2 sequences are LGHDT and YNNKEL (reference sequence). The CDR3, as DNA: TGTGCCAGCAGCCAAGCCCTAGGACTAGCGGGAAGGTTAGATGAGCAGTTCTTC. Translation: CASSQALGLAGRLDEQFF.

This clonotype occurred a few times. CDR3 coding DNA: TGTGCCAGCAGTTTTAGCGGGAGCACAGATACGCAGTATTTT. It codes for CASSFSGSTDTQYF. The chain employs TRBV28 and TRBJ2-3; 7 positions match TRBD2. The germline V gene encodes CDR1 MDHEN and CDR2 SYDVKM. With V trimmed by 3 bases and J by 0 bases, 0 bases remained unmatched. The CDR3 spans 14 residues.

The chain combines TRBV7-9 with TRBJ1-5; D might be TRBD1 (6 bases). Germline lookup yields CDR1 SEHNR and CDR2 FQNEAQ (reference sequence). V lost 5 bases and J 0 bases, leaving 17 bases between the germline ends. The CDR3 has 17 amino acids. Here the CDR3 DNA reads TGTGCCAGCAGCACAGGGACGGATTCTTATAGCAATCAGCCCCAGCATTTT. This translates into CASSTGTDSYSNQPQHF. The whole variable domain, filled in from reference TRBV7-9 and TRBJ1-5, reads DTGVSQNPRHKITKRGQNVTFRCDPISEHNRLYWYRQTLGQGPEFLTYFQNEAQLEKSRLLSDRFSAERPKGSFSTLEIQRTEQGDSAMYLCASSTGTDSYSNQPQHFGDGTRLSIL.

The chain links TRBV28 to TRBJ1-1; TRBD1 matches 8 bases. The CDR3 covers 17 residues. The V gene end was trimmed by 3 bases and the J gene end by 0 bases; junction bases not matched to a gene: 9. Germline V lookup: CDR1 MDHEN, CDR2 SYDVKM. CDR3 residues: CASSFWDLQGVNTEAFF. The CDR3 coding sequence is TGTGCCAGCAGTTTTTGGGATCTACAGGGGGTGAACACTGAAGCTTTCTTT.

The rearrangement uses TRBV7-6 and TRBJ2-1; D is unclear. CDR3 length: 13 amino acids. Germline assignment: CDR1 SGHVS and CDR2 FNYEAQ. Trimming pared 2 bases from V and 9 bases from J, leaving 11 bases between. CDR3: CASSLTLTAEQFF. In DNA, the CDR3 is TGTGCCAGCAGCTTAACGCTCACCGCTGAGCAGTTCTTC.

At least ten counts were recorded for this clonotype. The chain employs TRBV5-8 and TRBJ1-5; 7 bases are a match to TRBD1. From germline, CDR1 is SGHTS and CDR2 YDEGEE. V lost 4 bases, J lost 2 bases, and 6 bases stayed unmatched. The CDR3 has 15 amino acids. CDR3 nucleotide sequence: TGTGCCAGCAGCGGAAGACAGGGCGGCAATCAGCCCCAGCATTTT. Protein sequence: CASSGRQGGNQPQHF.

The sample holds a few counts of this clonotype. The gene calls are TRBV29-1 and TRBJ2-2; 7 bases are a match to TRBD1. Germline values: CDR1 SQVTM, CDR2 ANQGSEA. CDR3 length: 15 residues. The junction had 2 bases not matched to a gene; V was cut back by 1 base and J by 0 bases. This CDR3 is CSVEAGTANTGELFF. For the CDR3, the DNA is TGCAGCGTTGAAGCAGGGACAGCGAACACCGGGGAGCTGTTTTTT.

The rearrangement joins TRBV4-1 to TRBJ2-3, with D possibly TRBD2 on 5 matching bases. The CDR3 runs to 17 residues. Trimming cost V 1 base and J 4 bases, with 18 bases left between them. CDR1 is MGHRA, CDR2 YSYEKL, per germline. CDR3 in amino acids: CASSQVTRLDSADTQYF. The CDR3 DNA sequence: TGCGCCAGCAGCCAAGTGACCCGCCTAGATAGCGCAGATACGCAGTATTTT.

The table lists this clonotype with a few counts. This chain links TRBV20-1 with TRBJ2-3; TRBD1 matches 8 bases. CDR1 DFQATT and CDR2 SNEGSKA come from the germline V gene (reference sequence). The length of the CDR3 is 12 residues. CDR3 coding DNA: TGCTGTGGACAGGGCGACACAGATACGCAGTATTTT. As protein: CCGQGDTDTQYF.

The V and J genes are TRBV9 and TRBJ2-3; 7 bases align to TRBD2. Germline CDR1 and CDR2: SGDLS and YYNGEE. This CDR3 has 17 residues. The trim removed 0 bases at V and 3 bases at J, leaving 10 bases unmatched. CDR3 sequence: CASSVDPSGGSTDTQYF. The CDR3 coding sequence is TGTGCCAGCAGCGTAGACCCCTCGGGCGGGAGTACAGATACGCAGTATTTT.

This clonotype was seen a handful of times. This sequence joins TRBV27 and TRBJ2-7; 10 positions match TRBD1. V shed 5 bases and J 5 bases; nucleotides not matched to a gene: 12. The CDR3 has 16 residues. Germline CDR1 is MNHEY and CDR2 is SMNVEV (reference sequence). The CDR3 sequence is CASSLRRTGGLNEQYF. The CDR3 DNA is TGTGCCAGCAGTCTACGAAGGACAGGGGGGTTGAACGAGCAGTACTTC.

The chain has TRBV7-9 and TRBJ2-7, with 7 positions matching TRBD1. This CDR3 is built from 15 residues. In germline, CDR1 is SEHNR, CDR2 FQNEAQ (reference sequence). Unmatched junction bases numbered 9, after V lost 4 bases and J lost 3 bases. The CDR3 region is CASSWRQGGFYEQYF. DNA of the CDR3: TGTGCCAGCAGCTGGAGACAGGGCGGTTTCTACGAGCAGTACTTC.

This clonotype occurred a few times. The CDR3 loop reads CASISAVSSYEQYF. DNA of the CDR3: TGTGCCAGCATCTCGGCGGTAAGCTCCTACGAGCAGTACTTC. The J gene is TRBJ2-7, the V gene TRBV28; no reliable D call. V dropped 7 bases and J dropped 0 bases, with 13 bases sitting between them. Germline V gives CDR1 MDHEN, CDR2 SYDVKM. This CDR3 contains 14 residues.

This clonotype was seen more than once but under ten times. The chain has TRBV19 and TRBJ2-1, with 7 bases fitting TRBD2. J gave up 10 bases and V 1 base, and 4 bases lay outside the gene matches. Germline assignment: CDR1 LNHDA and CDR2 SQIVND (reference sequence). CDR3 length equals 13 residues. Written as DNA, the CDR3 is TGTGCCAGTAGTATAGGGAGGCGGGAGGAGCAGTTCTTC. This encodes CASSIGRREEQFF.

J is TRBJ1-4 and V is TRBV2; maybe TRBD1 (6 bases). Trimming pared 6 bases from V and 14 bases from J, leaving 19 bases between. The CDR3 covers 13 residues. Germline CDR1 is SNHLY and CDR2 is FYNNEI. Here the CDR3 DNA reads TGTGCCAGCAGGGTCAACAGGGATGGAAAGCTGTTTTTT. Translated, it gives CASRVNRDGKLFF. Looking up the rest from reference TRBV2 and TRBJ1-4 gives the full variable domain: EPEVTQTPSHQVTQMGQEVILRCVPISNHLYFYWYRQILGQKVEFLVSFYNNEISEKSEIFDDQFSVERPDGSNFTLKIRSTKLEDSAMYFCASRVNRDGKLFFGSGTQLSVL.

The sample holds a few counts of this clonotype. The V call is TRBV20-1, the J call TRBJ2-3; the match to TRBD2 covers 8 bases. Per germline, CDR1 DFQATT and CDR2 SNEGSKA (reference sequence). Germline trimming cut 6 bases from V and 1 base from J; bases unmatched to any gene: 6. This CDR3 comprises 14 residues. The CDR3 DNA is TGCAGTGCCCGGTCGACTAGCGGCACAGATACGCAGTATTTT. It is translated as CSARSTSGTDTQYF.

This clonotype was counted at least ten times. This chain joins TRBV9 and TRBJ2-7, with TRBD1 identical over 7 bases. This CDR3 has 15 residues. Germline CDR1 reads SGDLS; CDR2 reads YYNGEE. Trimming removed 4 bases from V and 0 bases from J; junction bases left unmatched: 7. In nucleotides, the CDR3 is TGTGCCAGCAGCCTAGGACAGGAGAGCTCCTACGAGCAGTACTTC. Translated, it gives CASSLGQESSYEQYF. Drawing the rest from reference TRBV9 and TRBJ2-7, the complete variable domain is DSGVTQTPKHLITATGQRVTLRCSPRSGDLSVYWYQQSLDQGLQFLIQYYNGEERAKGNILERFSAQQFPDLHSELNLSSLELGDSALYFCASSLGQESSYEQYFGPGTRLTVT.

This clonotype was seen only a few times. The chain couples TRBV29-1 to TRBJ2-2, with D tentatively TRBD1 (6 bases). V dropped 7 bases and J dropped 3 bases, with 9 bases sitting between them. The CDR3 runs 12 residues. Germline V CDR1 and CDR2: SQVTM, ANQGSEA. This chain's CDR3 is CSAGTHTGELFF. Written as DNA, the CDR3 is TGCAGCGCCGGGACACACACCGGGGAGCTGTTTTTT.

The V call is TRBV20-1, the J call TRBJ2-1, with D perhaps TRBD1 or TRBD2 (5 bases each). V shed 3 bases and J shed 5 bases, with 17 bases lying between them. The CDR3 totals 15 residues. CDR1 is DFQATT and CDR2 is SNEGSKA in the germline V gene (reference sequence). CDR3 residues: CSASTGLADNNEQFF. The DNA of the CDR3 is TGCAGTGCTAGTACAGGTCTAGCAGACAACAATGAGCAGTTCTTC.

The chain employs TRBV20-1 and TRBJ2-3, with D maybe TRBD2 (6 bases). V gave up 1 base and J gave up 2 bases, with 13 bases separating them. The CDR3 totals 15 residues. Germline assignment: CDR1 DFQATT and CDR2 SNEGSKA (reference sequence). This CDR3 reads CSARVPSDFTDTQYF. CDR3 nucleotides: TGCAGTGCTAGAGTCCCTAGCGACTTCACAGATACGCAGTATTTT.

The V gene is TRBV7-2, the J gene TRBJ2-7, with 8 bases lining up with TRBD2. Germline trimming cut 2 bases from V and 5 bases from J; bases unmatched to any gene: 8. The CDR3 runs 15 residues. Germline V gene lookup returns CDR1 SGHTA and CDR2 FQGNSA. CDR3 loop: CASSLTAGGGDEQYF. CDR3 nucleotides: TGTGCCAGCAGCTTAACGGCGGGAGGAGGCGACGAGCAGTACTTC.

This chain uses TRBV5-1 with TRBJ1-4; D is possibly TRBD1 (6 bases). The CDR3 has 13 amino acids. V gave up 0 bases and J gave up 9 bases, with 9 bases separating them. In germline, CDR1 is SGHRS, CDR2 YFSETQ. As DNA, the CDR3 is TGCGCCAGCAGCTTGGCCGGACAGAAAAAACTGTTTTTT. Amino acid sequence: CASSLAGQKKLFF.